This T cell receptor (beta chain) was found in a study of blood T cell repertoires in COVID-19. As for the study in general: The United States, Italy and Spain were the sources of the acute and convalescent COVID-19 samples. PBMCs, B-cell-depleted T cells, or T cells provided the cDNA or gDNA that made up the material.

The germline CDR1 and CDR2 sequences are SGHRS and YFSETQ. V was pared by 0 bases and J by 7 bases, with 11 bases between. This CDR3 comprises 13 residues. Original processing methods: Amplified reference gene primers provided the basis for estimating nucleated cell counts. Assay: immunoSEQ multiplex PCR; the TCRdb copy retains only in-frame clones and omits some. V and J calls and clone size are copied from that table; D and trimming were computed from the DNA. The sample lists over 250,000 clones, 75% to 90% occurring once. The sequencing input was peripheral blood. The sequence was obtained from a man aged 50-59 years with acute or convalescent COVID-19. The V and J genes are TRBV5-1 and TRBJ2-7, with a possible D match to TRBD2 (6 bases). The CDR3 reads CASSLGPGREQYF. The CDR3 DNA is TGCGCCAGCAGCTTGGGGCCAGGGAGGGAGCAGTACTTC. The full variable domain, rest sourced from reference TRBV5-1 and TRBJ2-7, is KAGVTQTPRYLIKTRGQQVTLSCSPISGHRSVSWYQQTPGQGLQFLFEYFSETQRNKGNFPGRFSGRQFSNSRSEMNVSTLELGDSALYLCASSLGPGREQYFGPGTRLTVT.